Listed below are T cell receptor beta chains from one sample, sequenced in a study of STAT3 mutations in large granular lymphocyte leukemia. Assay: immunoSEQ multiplex PCR; the TCRdb copy retains only in-frame clones and omits some. The table includes under 4,000 clones, roughly 43% detected once. The sequenced sample was peripheral blood mononuclear cells. The receptors derive from a man aged 45-60 years with T-cell large granular lymphocyte leukemia. Some clones in this sample may be carry-over from other donors' samples. CDR3s include the opening cysteine and the closing phenylalanine or tryptophan. A D gene is named only where the DNA matches it firmly. The size field is filled for only some rows; it gives once, few, many or a size class.

clone_size	v_call	j_call	d_call	cdr3_aa	cdr3_nt
-	TRBV30	TRBJ2-1	-	CAWSALAGYNEQFF	TGTGCCTGGAGTGCGTTGGCGGGGTACAATGAGCAGTTCTTC
-	TRBV5-1	TRBJ2-7	-	CASSLRGGGNEQYF	TGCGCCAGCAGCTTGCGAGGGGGCGGGAACGAGCAGTACTTC
once	TRBV7-9	TRBJ2-7	-	CASSLGNEQYF	TGTGCCAGCAGCTTAGGCAACGAGCAGTACTTC
few	TRBV4-3	TRBJ2-1	-	CASSQDLPQSRNNEQFF	TGCGCCAGCAGCCAAGACTTACCCCAATCCCGTAACAATGAGCAGTTCTTC
-	TRBV18	TRBJ1-1	-	CASSPLGEGTEAFF	TGTGCCAGCTCACCACTGGGGGAGGGAACTGAAGCTTTCTTT
few	TRBV5-1	TRBJ1-4	-	CASRSEGSEKLFF	TGCGCCAGCAGAAGCGAGGGTAGTGAAAAACTGTTTTTT
-	TRBV5-1	TRBJ2-7	TRBD1	CASRFTGGSYEQYF	TGCGCCAGCAGATTCACAGGGGGCAGTTACGAGCAGTACTTC
many	TRBV5-1	TRBJ1-2	TRBD1	CASSLVPGQESRYTF	TGCGCCAGCAGCTTGGTCCCGGGACAGGAAAGTCGCTACACCTTC
-	TRBV13	TRBJ2-1	TRBD2	CASSLGGGAGNEQFF	TGTGCCAGCAGCTTAGGCGGGGGGGCTGGCAATGAGCAGTTCTTC
-	TRBV5-8	TRBJ2-7	-	CASSQGTQTYEQYF	TGCGCCAGCAGCCAAGGGACCCAAACCTACGAGCAGTACTTC
-	TRBV5-1	TRBJ2-7	-	CASSPGVEQYF	TGCGCCAGCAGCCCGGGGGTCGAGCAGTACTTC
few	TRBV18	TRBJ1-1	TRBD1	CASSPTGGTEAFF	TGTGCCAGCTCACCAACAGGGGGCACTGAAGCTTTCTTT
-	TRBV18	TRBJ2-7	-	CASSTGLTTYEQYF	TGTGCCAGCTCCACGGGACTGACGACCTACGAGCAGTACTTC
-	TRBV5-6	TRBJ2-7	-	CASSLAGSYEQYF	TGTGCCAGCAGCTTGGCCGGATCCTACGAGCAGTACTTC
few	TRBV6-5	TRBJ1-2	-	CASSYSAQTNYGYTF	TGTGCCAGCAGTTACTCGGCTCAGACTAACTATGGCTACACCTTC
medium-sized	TRBV9	TRBJ2-7	TRBD2	CASSVGASGGYEQYF	TGTGCCAGCAGCGTAGGGGCTAGCGGTGGCTACGAGCAGTACTTC
once	TRBV18	TRBJ2-7	TRBD1	CASSQATGAEQYF	TGTGCCAGCTCTCAAGCGACAGGGGCCGAGCAGTACTTC